Presented here are 27 T cell receptor beta chains from one specimen sequenced in a study of OX40 agonist ivuxolimab in advanced cancers. Repertoires were generated with immunoSEQ multiplex PCR, while TCRdb's copy carries only in-frame clones and drops some. The sample yields approximately 40,000 clones, 85% to 90% seen once. The sequencing used CD4+ or CD8+ T cells sorted from blood, collected in a trial of the OX40 agonist ivuxolimab. Receptors originate from an adult with an advanced solid tumor such as melanoma, head and neck, liver or kidney cancer.

The J gene is TRBJ2-5, the V gene TRBV15, with 7 bases identical to TRBD1. This CDR3 spans 15 amino acids. CDR1 LNHNV and CDR2 YYDKDF come from the germline V gene (reference sequence). The junction had 8 bases not matched to a gene; V was cut back by 5 bases and J by 2 bases. CDR3 bases: TGTGCCACCAGCGGCCTCCGGGACAGACAAGAGACCCAGTACTTC. It is translated as CATSGLRDRQETQYF.

The chain is built from TRBV4-1 and TRBJ1-1; D is perhaps TRBD1 (6 bases). With 3 bases removed from V and 6 bases from J, the gap between germline ends came to 8 bases. The CDR3 has 12 amino acids. Germline loops: CDR1 MGHRA, CDR2 YSYEKL. CDR3 residues: CASSHAGAEAFF. CDR3 DNA: TGCGCCAGCAGCCACGCAGGGGCTGAAGCTTTCTTT.

The genes are TRBV28 and TRBJ1-1; the match to TRBD1 covers 9 bases. The V segment lost 6 bases and the J segment 6 bases; nucleotides outside the gene matches: 8. Germline CDR1 MDHEN, CDR2 SYDVKM. This CDR3 has 14 residues. The CDR3 bases are TGTGCCAGCAGCGGACAGGGGTTAGGCGCTGAAGCTTTCTTT. Protein sequence: CASSGQGLGAEAFF.

This chain uses TRBV11-2 with TRBJ2-7; D gene uncertain. V lost 1 base to trimming and J lost 2 bases, with 12 bases between them. Germline values: CDR1 SGHAT, CDR2 FQNNGV. This CDR3 spans 15 amino acids. The CDR3 sequence is CASSLGAAFPYEQYF. CDR3 DNA sequence: TGTGCCAGCAGCTTAGGGGCTGCTTTCCCCTACGAGCAGTACTTC.

CDR3 protein: CANALGANYGYTF. CDR3 in DNA: TGTGCCAACGCTCTGGGGGCCAACTATGGCTACACCTTC. The chain couples TRBV6-1 to TRBJ1-2, with D perhaps matching TRBD1 (6 bases). Per germline, CDR1 MNHNS and CDR2 SASEGT. V lost 10 bases and J lost 2, with 14 bases in between. CDR3 length: 13 residues.

This sequence joins TRBV19 and TRBJ2-2; 7 positions match TRBD1. The J segment lost 4 bases and the V segment lost 9 bases, leaving 5 bases of the junction unmatched. Germline V gene data show CDR1 as LNHDA and CDR2 as SQIVND (reference sequence). The CDR3 has 13 amino acids. CDR3 in DNA: TGTGCCAGCAACAGGGGCGTCACCGGGGAGCTGTTTTTT. It codes for CASNRGVTGELFF.

V and J are TRBV27 and TRBJ2-2; D may be TRBD1 (6 bases). The V end was cut by 5 bases, the J end by 4 bases, with 14 bases between. The length of the CDR3 is 15 residues. In germline, CDR1 is MNHEY, CDR2 SMNVEV (reference sequence). The CDR3 nucleotides are TGTGCCAGCAGTCCAGTCCAGGGGCTCACCGGGGAGCTGTTTTTT. It encodes CASSPVQGLTGELFF.

The chain carries TRBV5-1 and TRBJ1-1, with 7 bases fitting TRBD1. CDR1 is SGHRS, CDR2 YFSETQ, per germline. V lost 3 bases to trimming and J lost 8 bases; unmatched junction nucleotides: 10. The CDR3 has 14 residues. In DNA, the CDR3 is TGCGCCAGCAGCTCGGCCTCCGGGACAGAAGAAGCTTTCTTT. The encoded protein is CASSSASGTEEAFF.

This chain joins TRBV5-1 and TRBJ2-1, with D uncertain. V gave up 2 bases and J gave up 9 bases, with 6 bases separating them. Germline lookup yields CDR1 SGHRS and CDR2 YFSETQ. This CDR3 has 11 amino acids. CDR3 in amino acids: CASSFGGEQFF. DNA for the CDR3: TGCGCCAGCAGCTTCGGTGGTGAGCAGTTCTTC.

The V gene is TRBV9, the J gene TRBJ2-7; 9 bases agree with TRBD1. Germline V gene data show CDR1 as SGDLS and CDR2 as YYNGEE. After removal of 0 bases from V and 2 bases from J, the junction contained 3 bases not matched to a gene. The CDR3 length is 15 residues. The CDR3 spells CASSVDRGPTYEQYF. CDR3 coding DNA: TGTGCCAGCAGCGTAGACAGGGGGCCCACCTACGAGCAGTACTTC.

This chain links TRBV28 with TRBJ2-3; D ambiguous. Per germline, CDR1 MDHEN and CDR2 SYDVKM. The CDR3 runs to 15 residues. V was trimmed by 5 bases and J by 3 bases, leaving 15 bases between them. The CDR3 is CASSLIRATTDTQYF. CDR3 DNA sequence: TGTGCCAGCAGTCTCATCCGGGCTACAACAGATACGCAGTATTTT.

The J gene is TRBJ2-7, the V gene TRBV25-1; 8 bases fit TRBD1. The junction had 9 bases not matched to a gene; V was cut back by 7 bases and J by 1 base. The CDR3 totals 15 residues. CDR1 and CDR2 (germline): MGHDK, SYGVNS. The CDR3 sequence is CASTSWGTGSYEQYF. The CDR3 bases are TGTGCCAGCACCTCATGGGGGACAGGTTCCTACGAGCAGTACTTC.

The CDR3 spells CASSHTSGGPAGDTQYF. The DNA for the CDR3 is TGTGCCAGCAGCCATACTAGCGGCGGGCCGGCCGGAGATACGCAGTATTTT. The rearrangement joins TRBV7-9 to TRBJ2-3; 8 nucleotides agree with TRBD2. V trimming: 5 bases; J trimming: 5 bases; junction bases outside the gene matches: 15. The germline CDR1 and CDR2 sequences are SEHNR and FQNEAQ (reference sequence). The CDR3 runs to 17 residues.

The V call is TRBV7-9, the J call TRBJ1-2; unclear D gene. Germline V lookup: CDR1 SEHNR, CDR2 FQNEAQ (reference sequence). The V end was cut by 1 base, the J end by 8 bases, with 8 bases between. The CDR3 covers 12 residues. CDR3 nucleotide sequence: TGTGCCAGCAGCTTAGGGGCTCCGGGCTACACCTTC. Amino acid sequence: CASSLGAPGYTF.

J is TRBJ2-1 and V is TRBV4-1; D is possibly TRBD2 (6 bases). Germline values: CDR1 MGHRA, CDR2 YSYEKL. The CDR3 spans 18 residues. V lost 4 bases and J 0 bases, leaving 19 bases between the germline ends. As DNA, the CDR3 is TGCGCCAGCAGCCCATATACCCCGCAGACTAGCTCCTACAATGAGCAGTTCTTC. Amino acids: CASSPYTPQTSSYNEQFF.

The V call is TRBV29-1, the J call TRBJ2-1; 7 nucleotides align to TRBD1. The CDR3 spans 13 residues. CDR1 and CDR2 (germline): SQVTM, ANQGSEA. V gave up 7 bases and J gave up 4 bases; unmatched junction bases: 7. CDR3 coding DNA: TGCAGCGCCCCGACAGGGAGTTACAATGAGCAGTTCTTC. Amino acid sequence: CSAPTGSYNEQFF.

About this clone itself: Distinct nucleotide sequences in the sample also encode this CDR3. The CDR3 sequence: CASSLGTSTDTQYF. In nucleotides, the CDR3 is TGTGCCAGCAGCTTGGGGACTAGCACAGATACGCAGTATTTT. This chain links TRBV11-2 with TRBJ2-3, with D maybe TRBD2 (6 bases). Trimming took 3 bases from V and 0 from J, leaving 7 bases between them. The CDR3 is 14 residues long. In germline, CDR1 is SGHAT, CDR2 FQNNGV.

The V call is TRBV28, the J call TRBJ2-1, with unresolved D. Germline loops: CDR1 MDHEN, CDR2 SYDVKM. The V and J ends lost 9 bases and 5 bases respectively, with 23 bases between them. This CDR3 contains 16 residues. CDR3 loop: CASSKSTPEHHNEQFF. The CDR3 coding sequence is TGTGCCAGTTCCAAATCGACTCCGGAGCACCACAATGAGCAGTTCTTC. Full variable domain (missing parts from reference TRBV28 and TRBJ2-1): DVKVTQSSRYLVKRTGEKVFLECVQDMDHENMFWYRQDPGLGLRLIYFSYDVKMKEKGDIPEGYSVSREKKERFSLILESASTNQTSMYLCASSKSTPEHHNEQFFGPGTRLTVL.

This chain uses TRBV5-8 with TRBJ1-1; unclear D gene. CDR1 and CDR2 (germline): SGHTS, YDEGEE. The ends were cut back, 4 bases at V and 0 bases at J, with 4 bases in the middle. The CDR3 is made up of 12 amino acids. The CDR3 region has the DNA TGTGCCAGCAGCACCATGAACACTGAAGCTTTCTTT. Translation: CASSTMNTEAFF. Filled out from reference TRBV5-8 and TRBJ1-1, the complete variable domain reads EAGVTQSPTHLIKTRGQQATLRCSPISGHTSVYWYQQALGLGLQFLLWYDEGEERNRGNFPPRFSGRQFPNYSSELNVNALELEDSALYLCASSTMNTEAFFGQGTRLTVV.

The V call is TRBV7-2, the J call TRBJ1-3; no reliable D call. V shed 3 bases and J shed 3 bases, with 15 bases lying between them. Germline V CDR1 and CDR2: SGHTA, FQGNSA. There are 16 residues in the CDR3. The CDR3 loop reads CASSFTRFRHGNTIYF. The CDR3 coding sequence is TGTGCCAGCAGCTTCACCCGCTTCCGTCATGGAAACACCATATATTTT.

The chain links TRBV14 to TRBJ2-3; D may be TRBD1 or TRBD2 (5 bases each). The CDR3 covers 15 residues. V gave up 4 bases and J gave up 2 bases, with 13 bases separating them. Per the germline V gene, CDR1 is SGHDN and CDR2 is FVKESK. The CDR3 loop is CASSPSGRPTDTQYF. CDR3 DNA: TGTGCCAGCAGCCCTTCGGGGCGGCCCACAGATACGCAGTATTTT. Full variable domain (outside the CDR3, taken from reference TRBV14 and TRBJ2-3): EAGVTQFPSHSVIEKGQTVTLRCDPISGHDNLYWYRRVMGKEIKFLLHFVKESKQDESGMPNNRFLAERTGGTYSTLKVQPAELEDSGVYFCASSPSGRPTDTQYFGPGTRLTVL.

The chain uses TRBV6-5 and TRBJ1-1, with D uncertain. The germline V gene encodes CDR1 MNHEY and CDR2 SVGAGI. This CDR3 is built from 16 residues. V dropped 2 bases and J dropped 0 bases, with 13 bases sitting between them. The CDR3 sequence: CASSYLPGGMNTEAFF. The CDR3 bases are TGTGCCAGCAGTTACCTCCCGGGTGGGATGAACACTGAAGCTTTCTTT.

The chain recombines TRBV7-2 with TRBJ2-7; no definite D call. V was pared by 0 bases and J by 4 bases, with 7 bases between. CDR3 length equals 13 residues. The V gene's germline CDR1 is SGHTA and CDR2 FQGNSA. The CDR3 protein is CASSLAPGYEQYF. The CDR3 coding sequence is TGTGCCAGCAGCTTAGCCCCGGGTTACGAGCAGTACTTC.

The rearrangement links TRBV2 to TRBJ2-3; 12 bases agree with TRBD2. The CDR3 extends over 16 amino acids. V shed 4 bases, J shed 15 bases, and the junction held 17 bases outside the gene matches. Germline V gene data show CDR1 as SNHLY and CDR2 as FYNNEI. In DNA form, the CDR3 reads TGTGCCAGCAGTGGGCTAGTAGATCAGACTAGCGGGGGTGAATATTTT. As protein: CASSGLVDQTSGGEYF. Variable domain in full (rest from reference TRBV2 and TRBJ2-3): EPEVTQTPSHQVTQMGQEVILRCVPISNHLYFYWYRQILGQKVEFLVSFYNNEISEKSEIFDDQFSVERPDGSNFTLKIRSTKLEDSAMYFCASSGLVDQTSGGEYFGPGTRLTVL.

In this sample, this clone turned up once. The genes are TRBV5-6 and TRBJ1-3; TRBD1 might be the D (6 bases). The CDR3 spans 14 residues. V was cut by 4 bases and J by 2 bases, with 10 bases left in between. Germline V lookup: CDR1 SGHDT, CDR2 YYEEEE. The CDR3 DNA is TGTGCCAGCAGCCCAACAGGGACTGGAAACACCATATATTTT. As protein: CASSPTGTGNTIYF.

The gene calls are TRBV28 and TRBJ1-1; the D is unclear. The CDR3 contains 13 residues. Trimming removed 5 bases at V and 1 base at J, with 8 bases between. In germline, CDR1 is MDHEN, CDR2 SYDVKM. In DNA form, the CDR3 reads TGTGCCAGCAGTGTTTGGGGGAACACTGAAGCTTTCTTT. It specifies CASSVWGNTEAFF.

The chain is built from TRBV19 and TRBJ2-5; D tentatively reads TRBD1 or TRBD2 (6 bases each). Between the trimmed V and J ends, which lost 6 bases and 4 bases, there was a span of 18 bases. Germline V gives CDR1 LNHDA, CDR2 SQIVND (reference sequence). The CDR3 has 15 residues. In nucleotides, the CDR3 is TGTGCCAGTAGCGCAGGAGGGGGGTGGCGAGAGACCCAGTACTTC. This translates into CASSAGGGWRETQYF.